The present entry profiles one TCR beta chain with its context. This clonotype occurred a few times. Its specific antigen is unknown. Within one base of it there is no much larger clone, and no base qualities were kept. V sheds 2 bases and J sheds 4 bases, leaving 18 bases between their ends. Counted from cysteine to phenylalanine, this CDR3 has 17 amino acids. The retained sequence is limited to the CDR3, 51 bases, with the frame set at the first base. Based on the germline V gene (reference sequence), the CDR1 and CDR2 sequences are SGHKS and YYEKEE. Library preparation employed RT-PCR. Sequencing took place on a NextSeq 550. The public reads were reprocessed in TCRdb via fastp at Q25 and MiXCR, keeping in-frame beta chains. A single entry per CDR3 protein holds the most common genes and DNA from its merged rows. The sample data list 160,000 or so distinct CDR3 sequences, and approximately 24% of these were observed just once. The top ten clonotypes cover roughly 26% of the sample.

These data come from a study of patients and donors after allogeneic stem cell transplantation (dated by TCRdb to about 2020). This receptor was obtained from a human donor who was either an allogeneic HSCT recipient or a stem cell or donor lymphocyte infusion donor (not recorded which). It is not recorded whose cells these are; they may come from a transplant donor. The sequenced sample consisted of blood, either unsorted or a sorted T cell fraction (not recorded which). The V and J genes are TRBV5-5 and TRBJ2-2; the D gene is perhaps TRBD2, on 5 matching bases. The CDR3 region: CASSLPGAGLGTGELFF. In nucleotides, the sequence is TGTGCCAGCAGCTTACCCGGCGCGGGTCTGGGCACCGGGGAGCTGTTTTTT. The full variable domain, with segments outside the CDR3 supplied by the reference TRBV5-5 and TRBJ2-2 proteins, appears as DAGVTQSPTHLIKTRGQQVTLRCSPISGHKSVSWYQQVLGQGPQFIFQYYEKEERGRGNFPDRFSARQFPNYSSELNVNALLLGDSALYLCASSLPGAGLGTGELFFGEGSRLTVL.